The present T cell receptor beta chain was sequenced within a study of blood T cell repertoires in COVID-19 (TCRdb year 2020). In the study overall: Samples covering the acute and convalescent phases of COVID-19 were provided by collaborators in the United States, Italy and Spain. Deeply sampled blood TCRbeta repertoires from subjects exposed to, actively infected with, or recovered from COVID-19 were included in the dataset. The repertoires were released in a freely available public database meant as a resource for research on the immune response to SARS-CoV-2. Where available, HLA class I and class II types were obtained from metadata supplied by the sample provider rather than from assay-based typing. The material from the prospective study consisted of cDNA or gDNA derived from T cells, B-cell-depleted T cells, or PBMCs. Samples were obtained from the ongoing ImmuneRACE study (first 160 participants) and from about 1,300 subjects provided by 6 global collaborators. Nearly every sample came with metadata listing a de-identified subject ID, COVID-19 status, age in years and sex. General conclusions and limits of the study: Clinical and demographic metadata were provided uncurated, with the amount varying by source and participant.

In regard to this clone: Its antigen is unknown. The sample holds no much larger clone one base away, and base qualities are not on file.

CDR1 is given as SGHTA and CDR2 as FQGTGA, both from the germline V gene. V is cut by 3 bases and J by 5 bases, and the space between the germline ends is 10 bases. Spanning cysteine to phenylalanine, the CDR3 consists of 13 amino acids. Only CDR3 DNA is held: 39 bases, read in frame from base 1. The collaborating institutions used their own protocols to collect whole blood in K2EDTA tubes. For TCRbeta analysis, collaborators shipped samples as frozen whole blood, isolated PBMCs, or DNA extracted from either of those sample types. TCRbeta CDR3 regions were amplified from genomic DNA using the immunoSEQ Assay, a bias-controlled multiplex PCR. Per the source publication's procedure: Within the assay, amplification of reference gene primers was used to estimate how many nucleated cells each sample contained. Sequence reads were collapsed and filtered to measure the absolute abundance of every unique TCRbeta CDR3 rearrangement. For each sample, productive Simpson clonality was calculated by taking the square root of Simpson's diversity index across productive rearrangements. TCRdb took over this immuneACCESS table, retaining in-frame rearrangements with V and J assigned. Such tables are incomplete; in checked studies, under half of the missing clones stem from an unresolved V gene, and the remainder is unexplained. That table supplies the V and J calls and clone size; D and trimming were determined from the DNA. Here the sample has 200,000 to 300,000 clones; around 87% occur a single time. The biggest ten clones account for 2.3% of the sample.

This chain is built from TRBV7-3 and TRBJ2-5; the D gene cannot be named for sure. The sample consisted of peripheral blood. This TCR was sampled from a woman in her forties or fifties with acute or convalescent COVID-19. The sequence in DNA is TGTGCCAGCAGCTTGGCGGCTCGGGAGACCCAGTACTTC. This translates into CASSLAARETQYF.